This T cell receptor (beta chain) was profiled in a study of T cell changes during pregnancy in multiple sclerosis. The V gene lost 5 bases and the J gene lost 3 bases, with 8 bases spanning the gap. The CDR3 covers 13 residues. Germline V gives CDR1 SGHRS, CDR2 YFSETQ. Repertoires were generated with immunoSEQ multiplex PCR, while TCRdb's copy carries only in-frame clones and drops some. The sample has 35,000 or so clones; just over 90% are singletons. This clone was seen only once. The clonotype originates from a female donor with multiple sclerosis, enrolled in a pregnancy study. The source was CD4+ T cells from peripheral blood mononuclear cells, collected after pregnancy. The V and J genes are TRBV5-1 and TRBJ1-4; D is ambiguous. CDR3 DNA: TGCGCCAGCAGATCCTCGGCTAATGAAAAACTGTTTTTT. Its protein is CASRSSANEKLFF.